Here is one T cell receptor beta chain with its context. The sample belongs to a study of blood T cell repertoires in COVID-19. Study context: Acute and convalescent COVID-19 samples came from the United States, Italy and Spain.

Trimming removed 6 bases from V and 9 bases from J; junction bases left unmatched: 4. Germline V CDR1 and CDR2: SNHLY, FYNNEI. The CDR3 is 11 residues long. Per the original methods: Cell counts per sample came from amplifying reference gene primers. Clones were sequenced by immunoSEQ multiplex PCR, and TCRdb holds only the in-frame ones, with some missing. The DNA gave D and trimming, while V, J and clone size come from that table. Found here are 250,000 or so clones, approximately 87% of them singletons; the top ten hold around 1.5%. Specimen: peripheral blood. The origin of this receptor is a woman aged 40 to 50 who had recovered from COVID-19. The chain recombines TRBV2 with TRBJ1-2; 7 bases agree with TRBD1. This CDR3 reads CASRSTGRYTF. As DNA, the CDR3 is TGTGCCAGCAGATCGACAGGGCGCTACACCTTC.